The present entry profiles one T cell receptor beta chain with its context. Its cognate antigen is unknown. The CDR3 is made up of 16 amino acids. Germline CDR1 and CDR2: MNHEY and SVGAGI. Trimming at V came to 6 bases and at J to 8 bases, leaving 15 bases not matched to a gene. This sample was included in a study of blood T cells in healthy people across ages. Regarding the study as a whole: Relative to aged donors, long-lived donors carried more naive CD4+ cells and displayed higher diversity.

Extractions gave at least 5.5 micrograms of total RNA per sample. The second PCR ran roughly 6 to 11 cycles with a sample-barcoded 5' primer and J-beta primers. Every sample gave at least 2.5 million paired-end reads containing CDR3. TCRdb fed the 5' RACE reads into MiXCR, producing one record per CDR3 protein. Of some 940,000 distinct CDR3 sequences listed, just under 30% were seen once; the top ten hold about a tenth. These same data were also listed under a study on T cells of mothers and their children. As that report states: Slightly higher but non-significant overlap marked related mother-child pairs versus unrelated pairs.

This TCR derives from a woman aged 40-49 years in good health. Sequences were obtained from blood. The gene calls are TRBV6-5 and TRBJ1-2, with 10 bases identical to TRBD1. The CDR3 nucleotides read TGTGCCAGCAGCCTAACTCTCAGGGACAGGGGTAACGGCTACACCTTC. It codes for CASSLTLRDRGNGYTF.